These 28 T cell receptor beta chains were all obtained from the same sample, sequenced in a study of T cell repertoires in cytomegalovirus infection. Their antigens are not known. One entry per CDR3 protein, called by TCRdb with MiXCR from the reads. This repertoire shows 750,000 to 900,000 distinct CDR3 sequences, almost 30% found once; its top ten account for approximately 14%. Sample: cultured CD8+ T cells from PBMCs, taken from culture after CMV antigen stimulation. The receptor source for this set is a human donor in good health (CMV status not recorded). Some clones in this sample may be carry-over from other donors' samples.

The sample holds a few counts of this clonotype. CDR3 nucleotide sequence: TGTGCCAGCAGTTTCGGGCAGGGGGCTCGCGAGCAGTACGTC. As protein: CASSFGQGAREQYV. V gene TRBV28 combines with J gene TRBJ2-7, with 8 bases aligning to TRBD1. V lost 3 bases to trimming and J lost 6 bases; unmatched junction nucleotides: 7. Germline CDR1 MDHEN, CDR2 SYDVKM. CDR3 length: 14 residues.

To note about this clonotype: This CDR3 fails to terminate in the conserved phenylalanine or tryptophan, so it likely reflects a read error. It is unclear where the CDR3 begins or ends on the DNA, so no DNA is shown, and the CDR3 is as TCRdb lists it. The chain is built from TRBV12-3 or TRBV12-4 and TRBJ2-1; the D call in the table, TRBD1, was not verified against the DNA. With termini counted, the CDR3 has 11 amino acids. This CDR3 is CASSLMGAPAL.

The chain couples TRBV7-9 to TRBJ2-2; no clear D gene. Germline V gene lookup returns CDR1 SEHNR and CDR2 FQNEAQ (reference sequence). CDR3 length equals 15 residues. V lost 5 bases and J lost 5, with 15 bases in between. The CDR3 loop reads CASSRRPPSTGELFF. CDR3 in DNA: TGTGCCAGCAGCCGAAGACCCCCGTCGACCGGGGAGCTGTTTTTT.

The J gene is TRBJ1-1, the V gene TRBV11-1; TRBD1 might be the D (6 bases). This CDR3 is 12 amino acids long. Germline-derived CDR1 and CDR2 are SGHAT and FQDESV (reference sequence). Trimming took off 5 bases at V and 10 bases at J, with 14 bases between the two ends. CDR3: CASSKQGRLAFF. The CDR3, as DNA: TGTGCCAGCAGCAAACAGGGACGGTTAGCTTTCTTT.

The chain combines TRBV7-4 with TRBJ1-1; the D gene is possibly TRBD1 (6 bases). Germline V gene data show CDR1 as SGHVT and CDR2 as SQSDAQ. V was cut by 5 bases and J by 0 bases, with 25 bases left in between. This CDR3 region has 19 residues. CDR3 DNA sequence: TGTGCCAGCAGCCTCGGGGAGGACAGAGCGAAGAACTTGAACACTGAAGCTTTCTTT. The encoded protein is CASSLGEDRAKNLNTEAFF.

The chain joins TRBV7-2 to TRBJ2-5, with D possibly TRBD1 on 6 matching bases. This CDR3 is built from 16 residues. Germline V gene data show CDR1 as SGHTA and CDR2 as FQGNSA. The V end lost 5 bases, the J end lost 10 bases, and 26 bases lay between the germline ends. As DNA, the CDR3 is TGTGCCAGCAGCCCAAGGCGGACAGAAGGAGTAGTATACCAGTACTTC. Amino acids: CASSPRRTEGVVYQYF.

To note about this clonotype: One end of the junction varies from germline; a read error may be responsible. The CDR3 region is CASSLAGSGALYEQYF. CDR3 nucleotide sequence: TGTGCCAGCAGCTTGGCGGGTAGCGGGGCGTTATACGAGCAGTACTTC. The chain combines TRBV5-3 with TRBJ2-7; 8 positions agree with TRBD2. TRBV5-3 is given ORF status, its function remaining uncertain. This CDR3 has 16 residues.

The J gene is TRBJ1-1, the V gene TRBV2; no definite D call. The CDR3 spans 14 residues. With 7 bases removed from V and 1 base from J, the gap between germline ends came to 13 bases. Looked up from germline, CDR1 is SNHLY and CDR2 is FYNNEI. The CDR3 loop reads CASIGPGRNTEAFF. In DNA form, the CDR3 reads TGTGCCAGCATAGGGCCGGGAAGGAACACTGAAGCTTTCTTT.

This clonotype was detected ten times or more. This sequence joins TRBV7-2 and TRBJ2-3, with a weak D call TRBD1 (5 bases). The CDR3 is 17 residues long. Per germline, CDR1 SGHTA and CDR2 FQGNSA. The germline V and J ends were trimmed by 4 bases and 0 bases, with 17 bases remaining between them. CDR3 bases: TGTGCCAGCAGCTCTGACGTATCAGGGATGAGCACAGATACGCAGTATTTT. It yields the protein CASSSDVSGMSTDTQYF.

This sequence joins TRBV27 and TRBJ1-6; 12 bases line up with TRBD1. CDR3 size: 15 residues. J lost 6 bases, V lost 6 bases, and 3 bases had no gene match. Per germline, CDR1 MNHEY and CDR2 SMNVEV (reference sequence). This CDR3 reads CASRMGQGANSPLHF. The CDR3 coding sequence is TGTGCCAGCAGAATGGGACAGGGGGCTAATTCACCCCTCCACTTT.

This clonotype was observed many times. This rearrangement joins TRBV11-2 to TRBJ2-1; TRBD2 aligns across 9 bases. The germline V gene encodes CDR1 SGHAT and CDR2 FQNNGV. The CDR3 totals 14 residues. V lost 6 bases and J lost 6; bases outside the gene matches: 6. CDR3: CASRRGGLGNEQFF. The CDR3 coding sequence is TGTGCCAGCAGGCGGGGGGGCCTCGGCAATGAGCAGTTCTTC.

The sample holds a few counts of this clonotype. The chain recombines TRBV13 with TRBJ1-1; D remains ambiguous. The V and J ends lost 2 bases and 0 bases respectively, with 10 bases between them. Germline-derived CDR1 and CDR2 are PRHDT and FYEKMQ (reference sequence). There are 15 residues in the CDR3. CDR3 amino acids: CASSLMEVMNTEAFF. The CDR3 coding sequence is TGTGCCAGCAGCTTAATGGAGGTGATGAACACTGAAGCTTTCTTT.

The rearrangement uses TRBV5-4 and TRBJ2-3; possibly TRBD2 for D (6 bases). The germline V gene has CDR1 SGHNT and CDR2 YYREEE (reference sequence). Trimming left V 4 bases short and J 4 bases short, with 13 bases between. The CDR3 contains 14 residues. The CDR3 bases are TGTGCCAGCAGCCCCCGTCTAGCGTCAGATACGCAGTATTTT. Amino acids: CASSPRLASDTQYF.

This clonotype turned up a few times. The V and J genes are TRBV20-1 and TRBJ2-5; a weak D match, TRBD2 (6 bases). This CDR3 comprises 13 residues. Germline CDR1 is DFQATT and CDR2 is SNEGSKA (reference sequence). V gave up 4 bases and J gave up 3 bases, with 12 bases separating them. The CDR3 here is CSATRPSEETQYF. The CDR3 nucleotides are TGCAGTGCTACACGACCTAGCGAAGAGACCCAGTACTTC.

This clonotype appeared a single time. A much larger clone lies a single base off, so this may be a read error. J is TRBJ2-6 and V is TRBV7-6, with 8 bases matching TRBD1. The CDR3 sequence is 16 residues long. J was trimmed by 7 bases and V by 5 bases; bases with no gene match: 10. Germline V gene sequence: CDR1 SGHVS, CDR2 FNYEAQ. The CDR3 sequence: CASSPFRTGSANVLTF. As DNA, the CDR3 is TGTGCCAGCAGCCCCTTCAGGACAGGGAGTGCCAACGTCCTGACTTTC.

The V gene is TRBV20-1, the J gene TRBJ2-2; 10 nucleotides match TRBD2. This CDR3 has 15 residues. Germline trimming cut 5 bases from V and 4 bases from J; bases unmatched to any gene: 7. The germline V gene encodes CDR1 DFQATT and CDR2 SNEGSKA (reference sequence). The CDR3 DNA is TGCAGTGCTTCCGGACTAGCGGAGTCCACCGGGGAGCTGTTTTTT. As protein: CSASGLAESTGELFF.

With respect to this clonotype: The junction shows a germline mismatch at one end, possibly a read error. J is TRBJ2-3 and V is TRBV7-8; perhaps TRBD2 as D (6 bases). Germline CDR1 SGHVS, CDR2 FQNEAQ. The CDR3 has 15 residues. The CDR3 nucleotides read TGTGCCAGCAGCTTAGGCCGGTCGGGGGTCGTGGCTTGGGATTTT. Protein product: CASSLGRSGVVAWDF.

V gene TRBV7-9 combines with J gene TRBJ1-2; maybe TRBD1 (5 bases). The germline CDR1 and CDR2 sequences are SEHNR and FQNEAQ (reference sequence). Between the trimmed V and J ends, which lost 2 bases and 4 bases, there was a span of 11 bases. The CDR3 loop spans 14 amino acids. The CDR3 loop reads CASSLRRDGYGYTF. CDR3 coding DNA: TGTGCCAGCAGCTTACGCAGGGATGGCTATGGCTACACCTTC. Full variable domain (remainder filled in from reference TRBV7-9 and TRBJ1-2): DTGVSQNPRHKITKRGQNVTFRCDPISEHNRLYWYRQTLGQGPEFLTYFQNEAQLEKSRLLSDRFSAERPKGSFSTLEIQRTEQGDSAMYLCASSLRRDGYGYTFGSGTRLTVV.

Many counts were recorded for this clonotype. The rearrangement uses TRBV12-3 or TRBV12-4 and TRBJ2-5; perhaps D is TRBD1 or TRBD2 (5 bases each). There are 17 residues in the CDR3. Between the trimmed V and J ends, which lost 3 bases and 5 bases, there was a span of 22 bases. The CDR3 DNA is TGTGCCAGCAGTTTTCTTGTTCAGGGCCCGTCGGGGGAGACCCAGTACTTC. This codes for CASSFLVQGPSGETQYF.

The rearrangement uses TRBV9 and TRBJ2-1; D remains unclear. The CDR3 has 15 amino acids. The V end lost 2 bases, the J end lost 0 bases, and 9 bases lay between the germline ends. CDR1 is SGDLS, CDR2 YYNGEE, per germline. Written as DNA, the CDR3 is TGTGCCAGCAGCGTCGGCGCCAGCTCCTACAATGAGCAGTTCTTC. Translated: CASSVGASSYNEQFF.

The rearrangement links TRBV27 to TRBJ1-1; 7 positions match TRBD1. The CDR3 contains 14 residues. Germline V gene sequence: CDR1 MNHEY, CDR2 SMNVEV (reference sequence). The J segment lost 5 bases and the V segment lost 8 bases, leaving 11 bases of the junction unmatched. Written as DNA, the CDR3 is TGTGCCAGCGCGGGTGGCAGGGGGAGGACTGAAGCTTTCTTT. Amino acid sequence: CASAGGRGRTEAFF.

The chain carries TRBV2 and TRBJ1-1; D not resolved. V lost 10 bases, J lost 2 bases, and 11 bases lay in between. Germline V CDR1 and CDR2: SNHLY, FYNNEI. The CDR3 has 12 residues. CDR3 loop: CATRETNTEAFF. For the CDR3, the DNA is TGTGCCACTCGGGAGACCAACACTGAAGCTTTCTTT.

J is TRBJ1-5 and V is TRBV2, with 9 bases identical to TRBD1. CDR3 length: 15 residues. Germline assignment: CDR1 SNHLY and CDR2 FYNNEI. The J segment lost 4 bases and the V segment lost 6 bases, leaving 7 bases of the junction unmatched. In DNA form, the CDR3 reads TGTGCCAGCAGAGGGACAGGGCGGTGGAATCAGCCCCAGCATTTT. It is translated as CASRGTGRWNQPQHF. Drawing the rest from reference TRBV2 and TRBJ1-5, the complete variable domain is EPEVTQTPSHQVTQMGQEVILRCVPISNHLYFYWYRQILGQKVEFLVSFYNNEISEKSEIFDDQFSVERPDGSNFTLKIRSTKLEDSAMYFCASRGTGRWNQPQHFGDGTRLSIL.

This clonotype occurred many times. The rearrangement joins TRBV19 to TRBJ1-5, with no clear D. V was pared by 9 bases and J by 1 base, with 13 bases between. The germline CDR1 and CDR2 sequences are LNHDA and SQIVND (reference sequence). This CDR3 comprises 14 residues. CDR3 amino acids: CASRPHGSNQPQHF. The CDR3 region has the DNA TGTGCCAGCCGGCCTCACGGCAGCAATCAGCCCCAGCATTTT.

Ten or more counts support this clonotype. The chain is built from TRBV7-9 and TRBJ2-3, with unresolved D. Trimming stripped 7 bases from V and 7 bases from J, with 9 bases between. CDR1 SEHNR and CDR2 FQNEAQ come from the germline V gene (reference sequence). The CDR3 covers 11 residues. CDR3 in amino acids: CASNYQYTQYF. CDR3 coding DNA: TGTGCCAGCAACTACCAATATACGCAGTATTTT.

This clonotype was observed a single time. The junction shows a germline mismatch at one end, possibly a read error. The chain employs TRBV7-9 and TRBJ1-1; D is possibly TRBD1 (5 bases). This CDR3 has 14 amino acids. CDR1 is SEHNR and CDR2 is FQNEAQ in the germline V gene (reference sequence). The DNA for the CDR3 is TGTTCCAGCAGCGACGCGATACAGGTATCCCAAGCTTTCTTT. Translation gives CSSSDAIQVSQAFF.

The chain's CDR3 is CASSLGNPYNEQFF. For the CDR3, the DNA is TGCGCCAGCAGCTTGGGGAACCCCTACAATGAGCAGTTCTTC. The chain links TRBV5-1 to TRBJ2-1; D ambiguous. The length of the CDR3 is 14 residues. Trimming removed 0 bases from V and 2 bases from J, with 6 bases in between. Germline CDR1 SGHRS, CDR2 YFSETQ.

CDR3 sequence: CASKDPGPNEKLFF. CDR3 nucleotides: TGTGCCAGCAAAGATCCAGGGCCTAATGAAAAACTGTTTTTT. The chain employs TRBV27 and TRBJ1-4, with a weak D call TRBD1 (5 bases). V was trimmed by 7 bases and J by 3 bases, leaving 12 bases between them. This CDR3 has 14 amino acids. CDR1 is MNHEY, CDR2 SMNVEV, per germline (reference sequence). Complete variable domain (other parts from reference TRBV27 and TRBJ1-4): EAQVTQNPRYLITVTGKKLTVTCSQNMNHEYMSWYRQDPGLGLRQIYYSMNVEVTDKGDVPEGYKVSRKEKRNFPLILESPSPNQTSLYFCASKDPGPNEKLFFGSGTQLSVL.